Listed here are 19 T cell receptor beta chains from one sample, sequenced in a study of OX40 agonist ivuxolimab in advanced cancers. Sequenced by immunoSEQ multiplex PCR; TCRdb stores in-frame clones only, minus some. The sample holds 60,000 or so clones, 87% seen once. This specimen consisted of CD4+ or CD8+ T cells sorted from blood, obtained in a trial of the OX40 agonist ivuxolimab. These receptors were collected from an adult with an advanced solid tumor such as melanoma, head and neck, liver or kidney cancer.

V and J are TRBV2 and TRBJ1-4, with TRBD1 matching over 8 bases. Germline V gene lookup returns CDR1 SNHLY and CDR2 FYNNEI. The trim removed 8 bases at V and 8 bases at J, leaving 7 bases unmatched. CDR3 length: 13 amino acids. The CDR3 is CASRTGLSEKLFF. CDR3 in DNA: TGTGCCAGCCGGACAGGGCTAAGCGAAAAACTGTTTTTT.

The chain uses TRBV6-5 and TRBJ1-6; D is unclear. Germline CDR1 and CDR2: MNHEY and SVGAGI. The V gene lost 3 bases and the J gene lost 1 base, with 7 bases spanning the gap. This CDR3 has 15 residues. The CDR3 loop reads CASSYRRSYNSPLHF. The DNA of the CDR3 is TGTGCCAGCAGTTATCGGAGGTCCTATAATTCACCCCTCCACTTT.

CDR3 sequence: CASRLDRGSYEQYF. In DNA, the CDR3 is TGTGCCAGCAGACTGGACAGGGGTTCCTACGAGCAGTACTTC. The genes are TRBV6-1 and TRBJ2-7; 9 positions agree with TRBD1. Germline lookup yields CDR1 MNHNS and CDR2 SASEGT. The V and J ends lost 6 bases and 1 base, in that order; junction bases with no gene match: 4. The CDR3 length is 14 residues.

This chain uses TRBV5-1 with TRBJ1-2, with D maybe TRBD1 (6 bases). Germline lookup yields CDR1 SGHRS and CDR2 YFSETQ. This CDR3 is 16 amino acids long. With 2 bases removed from V and 4 bases from J, the gap between germline ends came to 18 bases. The CDR3 sequence: CASSLGSGGAGYGYTF. The CDR3 nucleotides read TGCGCCAGCAGCTTAGGCTCCGGGGGCGCCGGCTATGGCTACACCTTC.

The chain couples TRBV19 to TRBJ2-1; tentatively, D is TRBD2 (6 bases). The CDR3 has 15 residues. Germline assignment: CDR1 LNHDA and CDR2 SQIVND (reference sequence). Trimming took 6 bases from V and 0 from J, leaving 12 bases between them. CDR3 nucleotide sequence: TGTGCCAGTAGAGTAGCGGTTAGCTCCTACAATGAGCAGTTCTTC. This codes for CASRVAVSSYNEQFF.

This chain joins TRBV5-6 and TRBJ2-7; D might be TRBD1 (6 bases). Germline assignment: CDR1 SGHDT and CDR2 YYEEEE. Trimming shortened V by 0 bases and J by 0 bases, and 7 bases separated the two germline ends. This CDR3 is 14 amino acids long. CDR3 sequence (DNA): TGTGCCAGCAGCTTGGACAGGGCCTCCTACGAGCAGTACTTC. Translated: CASSLDRASYEQYF.

The chain carries TRBV6-6 and TRBJ2-7, with D perhaps being TRBD1 or TRBD2 (6 bases each). V gave up 2 bases and J gave up 1 base, with 12 bases separating them. The V gene's germline CDR1 is MNHNY and CDR2 SVGAGI (reference sequence). This CDR3 has 15 residues. This chain's CDR3 is CASSYGQGRSYEQYF. Here the CDR3 DNA reads TGTGCCAGCAGTTACGGTCAGGGGAGGTCCTACGAGCAGTACTTC.

The V gene is TRBV11-3, the J gene TRBJ2-1, with D perhaps TRBD1 (6 bases). Germline V gene sequence: CDR1 SGHNT, CDR2 YENEEA. V shed 5 bases and J shed 7 bases, with 9 bases lying between them. The CDR3 is made up of 12 amino acids. CDR3 DNA sequence: TGTGCCAGCAGCCCGACAGGTAATGAGCAGTTCTTC. It yields the protein CASSPTGNEQFF.

The chain employs TRBV11-2 and TRBJ2-4; a possible D gene is TRBD2 (5 bases). CDR1 is SGHAT, CDR2 FQNNGV, per germline. V lost 0 bases to trimming and J lost 6 bases, with 12 bases between them. CDR3 length: 15 residues. The CDR3, as DNA: TGTGCCAGCAGCTTAGAAGTAGCGATGGGAAACATTCAGTACTTC. This encodes CASSLEVAMGNIQYF.

The J gene is TRBJ2-3, the V gene TRBV18; D remains unclear. CDR1 is KGHSH and CDR2 is LQKENI in the germline V gene. The CDR3 is 17 residues long. Trimming removed 0 bases at V and 2 bases at J, with 15 bases between. CDR3 in DNA: TGTGCCAGCTCACCACCGAATCTCATAACCTACACAGATACGCAGTATTTT. Protein product: CASSPPNLITYTDTQYF.

This chain connects TRBV19 to TRBJ1-2; D might be TRBD1 (5 bases). Per the germline V gene, CDR1 is LNHDA and CDR2 is SQIVND (reference sequence). The CDR3 loop spans 15 amino acids. Trimming removed 5 bases at V and 8 bases at J, with 21 bases between. CDR3 sequence (DNA): TGTGCCAGTAGTTCCCCCCGTGGGAGGGACCGCGGCTACACCTTC. Protein: CASSSPRGRDRGYTF.

This chain uses TRBV27 with TRBJ1-1; 9 bases match TRBD1. The germline gives CDR1 MNHEY, CDR2 SMNVEV (reference sequence). Trimming removed 5 bases from V and 0 bases from J; junction bases left unmatched: 7. The CDR3 has 16 amino acids. The CDR3 coding sequence is TGTGCCAGCAGTCCACTGGACAGGGGAATGAACACTGAAGCTTTCTTT. This encodes CASSPLDRGMNTEAFF.

This sequence joins TRBV28 and TRBJ2-7; D is uncertain. Germline V gives CDR1 MDHEN, CDR2 SYDVKM. The CDR3 covers 13 residues. V lost 2 bases and J lost 5, with 10 bases in between. The chain's CDR3 is CASSLDRRDEQYF. CDR3 DNA sequence: TGTGCCAGCAGTTTAGATCGCCGGGACGAGCAGTACTTC.

The chain couples TRBV2 to TRBJ1-6; a weak D match, TRBD1 (5 bases). The CDR3 is 15 residues long. Trimming removed 4 bases from V and 7 bases from J, with 14 bases in between. CDR1 is SNHLY, CDR2 FYNNEI, per germline. The CDR3 loop is CASSGGTGKNSPLHF. The CDR3 nucleotides are TGTGCCAGCAGTGGAGGGACGGGTAAAAATTCACCCCTCCACTTT.

V is TRBV6-1 and J is TRBJ1-5; no clear D gene. The germline V gene has CDR1 MNHNS and CDR2 SASEGT. V gave up 1 base and J gave up 1 base, with 2 bases separating them. The CDR3 covers 13 residues. As DNA, the CDR3 is TGTGCCAGCAGTGAAGGCAGCAATCAGCCCCAGCATTTT. Amino acid sequence: CASSEGSNQPQHF.

This clone was found a few times. This rearrangement joins TRBV2 to TRBJ2-5; D gene unclear. V lost 6 bases and J 5 bases, leaving 13 bases between the germline ends. CDR3 length equals 13 residues. CDR1 and CDR2 from the germline V gene are SNHLY and FYNNEI. Written as DNA, the CDR3 is TGTGCCAGCAGAATGGACGGGTCGGAGACCCAGTACTTC. As protein: CASRMDGSETQYF.

The V and J genes are TRBV27 and TRBJ2-6, with 7 nucleotides matching TRBD2. The J segment lost 4 bases and the V segment lost 7 bases, leaving 10 bases of the junction unmatched. The CDR3 is 16 amino acids. Per the germline V gene, CDR1 is MNHEY and CDR2 is SMNVEV (reference sequence). CDR3 DNA sequence: TGTGCCAGCACCCTGGGGGGGGGAGGGGGGGCCAACGTCCTGACTTTC. Its protein product is CASTLGGGGGANVLTF.

The rearrangement links TRBV10-3 to TRBJ2-5; 16 positions match TRBD2. Per the germline V gene, CDR1 is ENHRY and CDR2 is SYGVKD. Trimming removed 0 bases from V and 4 bases from J; junction bases left unmatched: 8. The length of the CDR3 is 19 residues. DNA for the CDR3: TGTGCCATCAGTGAGTCGTTGGGACTAGCGGGGGGGCGAGGAGAGACCCAGTACTTC. It yields the protein CAISESLGLAGGRGETQYF.

The chain employs TRBV6-6 and TRBJ1-5; D unresolved. The germline V gene has CDR1 MNHNY and CDR2 SVGAGI (reference sequence). The V gene lost 6 bases and the J gene lost 2 bases, with 17 bases spanning the gap. The CDR3 is made up of 16 amino acids. CDR3 residues: CASSSTMRVGNQPQHF. In DNA form, the CDR3 reads TGTGCCAGCAGCTCTACAATGAGGGTTGGCAATCAGCCCCAGCATTTT.